The next 3 T cell receptor beta chains were all read from a single sample in a study of T cells after posttransplantation cyclophosphamide. TCRdb's table, derived via immunoSEQ multiplex PCR, lists solely in-frame clones and lacks some. Among 28,000 or so clones listed, around 86% were seen once. Source material: PBMCs. The receptor set was obtained from a man aged 50 to 60.

The chain links TRBV18 to TRBJ1-2, with 9 positions matching TRBD1. In germline, CDR1 is KGHSH, CDR2 LQKENI. The V and J ends lost 0 bases and 4 bases, in that order; junction bases with no gene match: 15. The CDR3 loop spans 19 amino acids. The CDR3 here is CASSPPFKDRGLAGYGYTF. The CDR3 DNA reads TGTGCCAGCTCACCACCTTTCAAGGACAGGGGTCTTGCGGGCTATGGCTACACCTTC.

The gene calls are TRBV28 and TRBJ2-3; tentative D call: TRBD2 (6 bases). In germline, CDR1 is MDHEN, CDR2 SYDVKM. This CDR3 region has 16 residues. Between the trimmed V and J ends, which lost 4 bases and 6 bases, there was a span of 20 bases. The CDR3 DNA reads TGTGCCAGCAGTTCTCAAGACACCCTGCGGGGTGATACGCAGTATTTT. Amino acid sequence: CASSSQDTLRGDTQYF.

CDR3 in amino acids: CAISGGQRFLEQYF. The CDR3 DNA reads TGTGCCATCAGTGGGGGACAGAGATTTCTCGAGCAGTACTTC. The rearrangement links TRBV10-3 to TRBJ2-7; 7 bases align to TRBD1. Unmatched junction bases numbered 9, after V lost 4 bases and J lost 6 bases. Germline values: CDR1 ENHRY, CDR2 SYGVKD. The CDR3 runs to 14 residues.